This T cell receptor (beta chain) was profiled in a study of T cell repertoires in cytomegalovirus infection. Overall study context: From public TCR beta signatures came an indication of both CMV infection and matching HLA type. General study results and limits: There were HLA-C-restricted CMV-specific TCR beta clonotypes dominating the ex vivo response. Cumulative frequency of public TCR beta families picked out carriers of CMV plus the relevant HLA.

Trimming removed 5 bases at V and 0 bases at J, with 13 bases between. This CDR3 contains 16 residues. The germline V gene encodes CDR1 SEHNR and CDR2 FQNEAQ (reference sequence). In regard to this clonotype: Its antigen is undetermined.

TCRdb analysed the reads with MiXCR anew, one entry per CDR3 protein. The sample shows roughly 720,000 distinct CDR3 sequences, less than 40% of them seen only once. Sequencing was performed on PBMCs. V usage is TRBV7-9 and J usage is TRBJ2-2; D is undetermined. The clonotype comes from a human donor in good health (CMV status not recorded). Some clones in this sample may be carry-over from other donors' samples. The CDR3 region is CASSTPLQANTGELFF. CDR3 sequence (DNA): TGTGCCAGCAGCACCCCGCTGCAGGCGAACACCGGGGAGCTGTTTTTT. The full variable domain, with the rest looked up from reference TRBV7-9 and TRBJ2-2, is DTGVSQNPRHKITKRGQNVTFRCDPISEHNRLYWYRQTLGQGPEFLTYFQNEAQLEKSRLLSDRFSAERPKGSFSTLEIQRTEQGDSAMYLCASSTPLQANTGELFFGEGSRLTVL.